This T cell receptor (beta chain) was observed in a study of blood T cell repertoires in COVID-19. TCRdb keeps only in-frame clones here, not all; method: immunoSEQ multiplex PCR. The data show about 190,000 clones, nearly 90% seen once. This CDR3 has 17 residues. Trimming removed 4 bases from V and 1 base from J, with 18 bases in between. Germline V CDR1 and CDR2: SGHRS, YFSETQ. The receptor was derived from a man aged 50 to 59 with acute or convalescent COVID-19. Sample: peripheral blood. The chain recombines TRBV5-1 with TRBJ2-1; a possible D gene is TRBD1 (6 bases). The CDR3 loop is CASSRETGHFSYNEQFF. The CDR3 coding sequence is TGCGCCAGCAGCAGAGAGACGGGACACTTTTCCTACAATGAGCAGTTCTTC. The variable domain in full, with the rest retrieved from reference TRBV5-1 and TRBJ2-1, is KAGVTQTPRYLIKTRGQQVTLSCSPISGHRSVSWYQQTPGQGLQFLFEYFSETQRNKGNFPGRFSGRQFSNSRSEMNVSTLELGDSALYLCASSRETGHFSYNEQFFGPGTRLTVL.